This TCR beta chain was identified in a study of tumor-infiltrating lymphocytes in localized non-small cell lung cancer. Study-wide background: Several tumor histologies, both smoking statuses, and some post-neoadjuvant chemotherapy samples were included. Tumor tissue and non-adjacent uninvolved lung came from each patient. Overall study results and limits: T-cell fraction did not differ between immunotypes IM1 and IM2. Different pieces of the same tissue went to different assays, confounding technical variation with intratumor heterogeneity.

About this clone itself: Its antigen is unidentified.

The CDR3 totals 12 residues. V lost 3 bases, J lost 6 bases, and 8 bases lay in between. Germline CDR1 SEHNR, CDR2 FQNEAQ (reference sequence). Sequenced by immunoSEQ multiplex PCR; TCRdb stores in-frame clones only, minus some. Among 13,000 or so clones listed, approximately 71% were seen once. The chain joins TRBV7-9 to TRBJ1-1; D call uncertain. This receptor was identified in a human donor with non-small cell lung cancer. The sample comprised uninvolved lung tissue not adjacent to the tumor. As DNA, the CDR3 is TGTGCCAGCAGCTTCTCCGGATCTGAAGCTTTCTTT. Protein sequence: CASSFSGSEAFF.